Described below is a single TCR beta chain sequence and its context. This clonotype was counted only a few times. This receptor's antigen is unknown. Per-base quality was not reported, and no clone a single base away is much larger than it. Read against the paper, the sample's treatment or condition label means: allogeneic hematopoietic cell transplantation with graft depleted of TCRalphabeta T cells and CD19 B cells. Transplant recipients were children who received TCRalphabeta/CD19-depleted allogeneic hematopoietic cell grafts. The library was obtained by PCR. Data came from an Illumina HiSeq 2500. TCR libraries were prepared with molecular barcoding, using unique molecular identifiers to normalize TCRbeta repertoire quantification. TCRdb reprocessed the public reads (quality trimming at Q25 with fastp, clone calling with MiXCR) and kept in-frame beta chains. CDR3 protein duplicates are merged, each entry listing the most common genes and DNA. The sample table shows about a million distinct CDR3 sequences, and roughly 29% are seen once. 28% of the sample is taken by the ten largest.

The sample comes from a study of T-cell reconstitution after alpha-beta-depleted transplantation in children (dated by TCRdb to the mid-2010s). In terms of the full investigation: Using TCR repertoire profiling, the study followed T-cell immune reconstitution in a quantitative way in children after TCRalphabeta/CD19-depleted allogeneic hematopoietic cell transplantation.

The research as a whole found: The apparently early recovery of alphabetaT-cell counts about two months after transplant reportedly depended on only several hundred rapidly expanded clones that came from non-depleted graft cells. Over the following months the frequencies of hyperexpanded clones went down, and after one year T-cell counts and TCRbeta diversity were mostly credited to newly produced T cells. In some patients, the high TCRbeta diversity seen at day 60 was put down to recipient T cells and intrathymic progenitors that had survived conditioning.

From the cysteine up to the phenylalanine, the CDR3 has a length of 14 residues. Only the CDR3 DNA stays, 42 bases, in frame from base 1. The junction shows trimming of 5 bases on V and 1 base on J, plus 11 bases between the germline ends. According to the germline V gene (reference sequence), CDR1 reads SEHNR and CDR2 reads FQNEAQ. The clonotype originates from a boy less than two years old who had a stem cell transplant for SCID, so the T cells may come from the graft donor. Source: PBMCs, mostly from graft donor cells, taken 360 days after TCRalphabeta/CD19-depleted stem cell transplant. The chain uses TRBV7-9 and TRBJ1-1; the D region possibly corresponds to TRBD1 (6 bases align). The base sequence is TGTGCCAGCAGCAAGACAGGAGCGAACACTGAAGCTTTCTTT. It is translated as CASSKTGANTEAFF.